The entry below describes one T cell receptor beta chain. Its antigen is currently not known. No quality values exist for individual bases; no much larger clone is one base distant. One collaborating source in Seattle enrolled patients while the patients were actively infected and followed the patients over time throughout the course of disease. Whole blood was collected in K2EDTA tubes by collaborating institutions according to the institutions' own protocols. For TCRbeta analysis, collaborator samples were shipped as frozen whole blood, as isolated PBMCs, or as DNA extracted from either sample type. The data originate from a study of blood T cell repertoires in COVID-19 (dated by TCRdb to about 2020). In terms of the full investigation: The collaborator samples originated in the United States, Italy and Spain and spanned the acute and convalescent phases of COVID-19. The samples were drawn from two sources: the first 160 participants of the ongoing ImmuneRACE study, and fewer than 1,500 subjects contributed by 6 global collaborators. The prospective study material was composed of cDNA or gDNA derived from T cells, B-cell-depleted T cells, or PBMCs. Deeply sampled blood TCRbeta repertoires from subjects exposed to, actively infected with, or recovered from COVID-19 were included in the dataset. HLA class I and class II types, where available, came from metadata supplied by the sample provider rather than from assay-based typing. Sample metadata almost always included a de-identified subject ID, COVID-19 status, age in years and sex. A freely available public database, intended as a resource for researchers studying the immune response to SARS-CoV-2, is where the repertoires were released.

Looking up the germline V gene yields CDR1 SGHRS and CDR2 YFSETQ. The CDR3 holds 18 amino acids from the cysteine to the phenylalanine. Solely the CDR3 DNA is kept, with 54 bases framed from the first base. Trimmed from V: 0 bases; trimmed from J: 3 bases; junction bases lacking a gene match: 7. Overall results and qualifications from the work: Clinical and demographic metadata were provided uncurated, with the amount varying by source and participant.

The immunoSEQ Assay, a bias-controlled multiplex PCR, was used to amplify TCRbeta CDR3 regions from genomic DNA. Processing in the source paper ran as follows. The number of nucleated cells in each sample was estimated from the amplification of reference gene primers within the assay. Sequence reads were collapsed and filtered to measure the absolute abundance of every unique TCRbeta CDR3 rearrangement. For each sample, productive Simpson clonality was calculated as the square root of Simpson's diversity index over productive rearrangements. TCRdb retrieved this table from immuneACCESS and kept in-frame rearrangements only. Not all clones are present; in checked studies, unresolved V genes account for under half, and no reason is known for the remainder. The V and J calls and clone size were taken over from that table, and D and trimming were inferred from the DNA. The sample yields roughly 120,000 clones; around nine tenths were counted once. The ten largest make up around 2.1% of the sample.

The chain uses TRBV5-1 and TRBJ2-2; the central 11 bases match TRBD1. The source is a man in his fifties or sixties with COVID-19, enrolled during active disease. The sample taken for sequencing was peripheral blood. CDR3 region: CASSLVDPGQGDTGELFF. The nucleotide sequence is TGCGCCAGCAGCTTGGTTGACCCGGGACAGGGGGACACCGGGGAGCTGTTTTTT.